A selection of T cell receptor beta chains follows, all from one sample in a study of blood T cell repertoires in COVID-19. Sequencing used immunoSEQ multiplex PCR; TCRdb keeps in-frame clones, though not all of them. The sample has about 70,000 clones, roughly four fifths seen once; the top ten hold approximately 7%. The sequencing sample was made of peripheral blood. These receptors originate from a man aged 25 to 40 with COVID-19, enrolled during active disease. CDR3s include the opening cysteine and the closing phenylalanine or tryptophan. A D gene is named only where the DNA matches it firmly. The listing skips clone size in some rows; elsewhere it reads once, few, many or a size class.

D gene	V gene	J gene	clone size	CDR3 DNA	CDR3 protein
TRBD1	TRBV7-9	TRBJ1-1	NA	TGTGCCAGCACACAACAGGGGGAGAACACTGAAGCTTTCTTT	CASTQQGENTEAFF
NA	TRBV9	TRBJ2-3	NA	TGTGCCAGCAGCTCCCTTGGACAGAGCACAGATACGCAGTATTTT	CASSSLGQSTDTQYF
NA	TRBV11-3	TRBJ2-3	NA	TGTGCCAGCAGCTTGTCCCTAGGGGTGGGCACAGATACGCAGTATTTT	CASSLSLGVGTDTQYF
TRBD2	TRBV19	TRBJ2-1	NA	TGTGCCAGTACCGGACTAGCGGGCCTGAGCTCCTACAATGAGCAGTTCTTC	CASTGLAGLSSYNEQFF
TRBD1	TRBV6-5	TRBJ1-3	few	TGTGCCAGCAGGACGGGACAGCGAGGCACCATATATTTT	CASRTGQRGTIYF
TRBD2	TRBV28	TRBJ2-2	few	TGTGCCAGCATCGACCGAGGCGGGAGAGCCGGGGAGCTGTTTTTT	CASIDRGGRAGELFF
NA	TRBV28	TRBJ2-5	once	TGTGCCAGCAGTTCTGGCCAGGGTTTCCAAGAGACCCAGTACTTC	CASSSGQGFQETQYF
TRBD1	TRBV6-6	TRBJ1-1	NA	TGTGCCAGCAGTTTACTGACAGGGGAGACTGAAGCTTTCTTT	CASSLLTGETEAFF
NA	TRBV19	TRBJ2-1	NA	TGTGCCAGTAGTTCGATAGGGAGCTCCTACAATGAGCAGTTCTTC	CASSSIGSSYNEQFF
TRBD1	TRBV18	TRBJ2-7	NA	TGTGCCAGCTCCAGGACAGGGGAGGGGGAGCAGTACTTC	CASSRTGEGEQYF
NA	TRBV6-2/TRBV6-3	TRBJ2-2	NA	TGTGCCAGCAGTTACTCCCGGACCGGGGAGCTGTTTTTT	CASSYSRTGELFF
TRBD2	TRBV24-1	TRBJ2-2	NA	TGTGCCACCAGTGAACCTAGCGGGAGGTTGGCCGGGGAGCTGTTTTTT	CATSEPSGRLAGELFF
NA	TRBV30	TRBJ2-7	NA	TGTGCCTGGAGTGTAGGTGCTTGGCGGGACGACTACGAGCAGTACTTC	CAWSVGAWRDDYEQYF
TRBD2	TRBV20-1	TRBJ2-7	NA	TGCAGTGCTAGAGAACGAGCGGGAGTTTGCTTC	CSARERAGVCF
TRBD2	TRBV19	TRBJ2-7	NA	TGTGCCAGTAGTAGGACTAGCGGGAGTTATTCCTACGAGCAGTACTTC	CASSRTSGSYSYEQYF
TRBD2	TRBV6-4	TRBJ2-1	few	TGTGCCAGCAGTGGACTAGCGGGAGTCGGAAATGAGCAGTTCTTC	CASSGLAGVGNEQFF
NA	TRBV2	TRBJ1-1	NA	TGTGCCAGCAGTGAAGCGAAAGAGGGGACAGAAGCTTTCTTT	CASSEAKEGTEAFF
NA	TRBV2	TRBJ2-7	few	TGTGCCAGCAGTACCGACAGCCTATTCTACGAGCAGTACTTC	CASSTDSLFYEQYF
NA	TRBV7-2	TRBJ1-2	NA	TGTGCCAGCAGCTCAGACAGGATTGGCTACACCTTC	CASSSDRIGYTF
TRBD1	TRBV18	TRBJ1-2	few	TGTGCCAGCTCACCACCCGGGGGACAGAACAACTATGGCTACACCTTC	CASSPPGGQNNYGYTF
TRBD2	TRBV6-5	TRBJ2-2	NA	TGTGCCAGCAGGAGCGGGAGGAACACCGGGGAGCTGTTTTTT	CASRSGRNTGELFF
NA	TRBV4-2	TRBJ2-1	once	TGTGCCAGCAGCCAAGAACTCCGGACAGAATCCTACAATGAGCAGTTCTTC	CASSQELRTESYNEQFF
NA	TRBV6-6	TRBJ2-1	NA	TGTGCCAGCAGTTACTTGGTTTCGAGCGAGCAGTTCTTC	CASSYLVSSEQFF
NA	TRBV21-1	TRBJ2-1	once	TGTGCCAGCAGCAAAGCAGGGCTAGCGGGAGTGTCGGGAAATGAGCAGTTCTTC	CASSKAGLAGVSGNEQFF
NA	TRBV5-1	TRBJ2-7	NA	TGCGCCAGCAGCTTGGGACTATCCTCCTACGAGCAGTACTTC	CASSLGLSSYEQYF
TRBD2	TRBV6-8	TRBJ2-3	NA	TGTGCCAGCAGCTCTGCACCGGGACTAGCGGGAGTGTTAGCCCCCAGGGCGCAGTATTTT	CASSSAPGLAGVLAPRAQYF
TRBD2	TRBV4-1	TRBJ2-1	NA	TGCGCCAGCAGCATGGGCCTAGCGGGATACAATGAGCAGTTCTTC	CASSMGLAGYNEQFF
TRBD2	TRBV6-2/TRBV6-3	TRBJ2-7	NA	TGTGCCAGCAGCCTAGCGGGAGTCTACGAGCAGTACTTC	CASSLAGVYEQYF
TRBD1	TRBV10-2	TRBJ1-1	NA	TGCGCCAGAAGACAGGGACAGAACACTGAAGCTTTCTTT	CARRQGQNTEAFF
TRBD2	TRBV7-6	TRBJ2-3	medium-sized	TGTGCCAGCAAGGGGACTAGCGGGCACGGCACAGATACGCAGTATTTT	CASKGTSGHGTDTQYF
NA	TRBV5-6	TRBJ2-3	NA	TGTGCCACCTACGCTGCCCACACAGATACGCAGTATTTT	CATYAAHTDTQYF
TRBD2	TRBV27	TRBJ2-1	NA	TGTGCCAGCAGTTTAAGCGGGAACTACAATGAGCAGTTCTTC	CASSLSGNYNEQFF
TRBD1	TRBV4-1	TRBJ1-3	NA	TGCGCCAGCAGTCGACCGGGACAGGGGGCAATCTCTGGAAACACCATATATTTT	CASSRPGQGAISGNTIYF
TRBD2	TRBV19	TRBJ2-7	NA	TGTGCCAGTAGTAGACTAGCGGGAGGCGAGCAGTACTTC	CASSRLAGGEQYF
NA	TRBV24-1	TRBJ1-1	NA	TGTGCCACCAGTGATTGGCGGGGCACTGAAGCTTTCTTT	CATSDWRGTEAFF
NA	TRBV20-1	TRBJ2-4	NA	TGCAGTGCTAGTTGGTCCAGGGGTAAAAACATTCAGTACTTC	CSASWSRGKNIQYF
TRBD1	TRBV28	TRBJ2-1	NA	TGTGCCAGCAGGAGGACAGGGCACTACAATGAGCAGTTCTTC	CASRRTGHYNEQFF
TRBD2	TRBV5-1	TRBJ2-1	NA	TGCGCCAGCAGAAAACAGAGCGGGAGCTACAATGAGCAGTTCTTC	CASRKQSGSYNEQFF
TRBD1	TRBV10-3	TRBJ1-1	NA	TGTGCCATCAGGGGAACAGGGGGTGGCACTGAAGCTTTCTTT	CAIRGTGGGTEAFF
NA	TRBV14	TRBJ1-2	once	TGTGCCAGCAGTCTCCGGGGGGCGGCTGGCTACACCTTC	CASSLRGAAGYTF
NA	TRBV5-1	TRBJ1-6	NA	TGCGCCAGCAGCTTGGCCGGGCCAGGGTATGGTTCACCCCTCCACTTT	CASSLAGPGYGSPLHF
NA	TRBV11-2	TRBJ2-7	NA	TGTGCCAGCAGCTTAGACCTCGACCCGCGGACCTACGAGCAGTACTTC	CASSLDLDPRTYEQYF
NA	TRBV27	TRBJ2-7	NA	TGTGCCAGCAGTCACGGACACGCATCCTACGAGCAGTACTTC	CASSHGHASYEQYF
NA	TRBV11-3	TRBJ1-2	NA	TGTGCCAGCAGCTTAGAGCTTCCCATTACAACGGGACAAGGGGATGGCTACACCTTC	CASSLELPITTGQGDGYTF
NA	TRBV6-5	TRBJ2-1	once	TGTGCCAGCAGTTCACAGGGAGTCCATGAGCAGTTCTTC	CASSSQGVHEQFF
NA	TRBV18	TRBJ2-7	once	TGTGCCAGCTCACCACCAAAGGGGTTCGACGAGCAGTACTTC	CASSPPKGFDEQYF
TRBD1	TRBV9	TRBJ1-3	few	TGTGCCAGCAGCGCCGGGACAGGGGGCGCTTATGGAAACACCATATATTTT	CASSAGTGGAYGNTIYF
NA	TRBV30	TRBJ1-4	NA	TGTGCCTGGAGTTCGGGGGAAGAAAAACTGTTTTTT	CAWSSGEEKLFF
NA	TRBV5-4	TRBJ2-5	NA	TGTGCCAGCAGCTTGAACCAGGGGGGAGAGACCCAGTACTTC	CASSLNQGGETQYF
NA	TRBV28	TRBJ1-4	NA	TGTGCCAGCAGGGACAGTGTTAATGAAAAACTGTTTTTT	CASRDSVNEKLFF
NA	TRBV4-1	TRBJ1-2	NA	TGCGCCAGCAGCCAAGGGGCCGGAGGGCCCGGGGATGGCTACACCTTC	CASSQGAGGPGDGYTF
NA	TRBV24-1	TRBJ2-3	NA	TGTGCCACCAGTCGATCGGGGTCAGGCGATACGCAGTATTTT	CATSRSGSGDTQYF
NA	TRBV7-9	TRBJ2-1	NA	TGTGCCAGCAGCTCCCGCGTGTCCGGGAGCTCCTACAATGAGCAGTTCTTC	CASSSRVSGSSYNEQFF
TRBD1	TRBV4-2	TRBJ2-7	NA	TGTGCCAGCAGCCGATCGGCCGGGACAGGGGAATCCTACGAGCAGTACTTC	CASSRSAGTGESYEQYF
TRBD1	TRBV18	TRBJ2-3	once	TGTGCCAGCTCACGGACAGGGGAATTCACAGATACGCAGTATTTT	CASSRTGEFTDTQYF
TRBD1	TRBV7-2	TRBJ2-3	once	TGTGCCAGCAGCTTAGCTGCCGCGCGGGTCAGGGGGGATACGCAGTATTTT	CASSLAAARVRGDTQYF
TRBD1	TRBV11-2	TRBJ1-6	few	TGTGCCAGCAGCTTAGGGACAGGGGGTTCACCCCTCCACTTT	CASSLGTGGSPLHF
NA	TRBV27	TRBJ1-1	NA	TGTGCCAGCAGTAGCCCATCCAGGGGACTGAACACTGAAGCTTTCTTT	CASSSPSRGLNTEAFF
NA	TRBV7-9	TRBJ1-1	NA	TGTGCCAGCAGCCCTGCCGGGAAGAACACTGAAGCTTTCTTT	CASSPAGKNTEAFF
NA	TRBV7-9	TRBJ2-2	few	TGTGCCAGCAGCTTACAGGATGGGGAGCTGTTTTTT	CASSLQDGELFF